This T cell receptor beta chain was obtained from a study of graft-versus-host responses after intestinal transplantation. Whole-study context: The recipients all started with anti-thymocyte globulin induction and then took tacrolimus and steroids for 3 to 4 years.

Study-wide findings and caveats: GvH clones surfaced in recipient marrow, some emerging earlier in ileum or blood. Allografts from individuals with graft-donor T cell macrochimerism displayed high graft-versus-host to host-versus-graft clonal ratios.

The CDR3 has 13 residues. The V end was cut by 4 bases, the J end by 7 bases, with 8 bases between. Germline CDR1 is SNHLY and CDR2 is FYNNEI. As concerns this clone: Its antigen remains unidentified.

TCRdb keeps only in-frame clones here, not all; method: immunoSEQ multiplex PCR. The sample lists about 20,000 clones; roughly 86% were seen once. The chain has TRBV2 and TRBJ1-6; D not resolved. The TCR was taken from a human patient who received an intestinal transplant, so some T cells may come from the graft donor. This sample comprised bone marrow, obtained approximately 19 weeks after transplant. This chain's CDR3 is CASSARTNSPLHF. For the CDR3, the DNA is TGTGCCAGCAGTGCTCGGACCAATTCACCCCTCCACTTT.